A single T cell receptor beta chain is shown here with its context. What it binds is not known. This record comes from a study of beta chain features in type 1 diabetes. Study-wide findings and caveats: TCRB CDR3s were moderately but significantly shorter in Type 1 diabetes patients in all four CD4+ subsets.

The ends were cut back, 2 bases at V and 6 bases at J, with 8 bases in the middle. In germline, CDR1 is SGHTA, CDR2 FQGTGA. The CDR3 runs to 13 residues. The entirety of the isolated RNA underwent reverse transcription, so expressed TCRB transcripts were sequenced. An average of approximately 4 million reads was obtained for naive, central memory and regulatory T cell samples. TCRdb's copy holds only in-frame clones and misses some; the assay was immunoSEQ multiplex PCR. This sample has hundreds of thousands of clones, with about 14% found just once. This receptor was identified in a man aged 18 to 29 with type 1 diabetes. The V call is TRBV7-3, the J call TRBJ2-1, with TRBD1 as a possible D gene (5 bases). The sample was naive CD4+ T cells from blood. The CDR3 sequence is CASSLVTGNEQFF. The CDR3 DNA follows: TGTGCCAGCAGCTTAGTCACAGGCAATGAGCAGTTCTTC.